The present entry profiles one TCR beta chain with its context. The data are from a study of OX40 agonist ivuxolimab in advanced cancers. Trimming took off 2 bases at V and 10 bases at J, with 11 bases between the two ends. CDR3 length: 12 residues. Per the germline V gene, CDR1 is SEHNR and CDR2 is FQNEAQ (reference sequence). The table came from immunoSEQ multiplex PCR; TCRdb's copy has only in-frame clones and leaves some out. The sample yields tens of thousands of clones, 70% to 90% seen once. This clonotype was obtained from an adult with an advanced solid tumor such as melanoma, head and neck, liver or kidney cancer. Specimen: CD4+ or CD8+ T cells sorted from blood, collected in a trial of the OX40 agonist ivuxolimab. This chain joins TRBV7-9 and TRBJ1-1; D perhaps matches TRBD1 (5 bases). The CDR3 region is CASSLFPGTAFF. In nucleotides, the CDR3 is TGTGCCAGCAGCTTATTTCCGGGGACAGCTTTCTTT.